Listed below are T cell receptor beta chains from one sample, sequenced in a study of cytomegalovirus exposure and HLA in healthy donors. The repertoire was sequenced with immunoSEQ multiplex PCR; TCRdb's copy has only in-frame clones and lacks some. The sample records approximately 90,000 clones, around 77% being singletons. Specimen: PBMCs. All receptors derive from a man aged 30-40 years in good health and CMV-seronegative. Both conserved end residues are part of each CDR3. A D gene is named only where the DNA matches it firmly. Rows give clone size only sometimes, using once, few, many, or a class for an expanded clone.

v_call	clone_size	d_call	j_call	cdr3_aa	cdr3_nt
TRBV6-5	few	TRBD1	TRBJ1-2	CASSAEGGFNYGYTF	TGTGCCAGCAGTGCCGAAGGGGGCTTCAACTATGGCTACACCTTC
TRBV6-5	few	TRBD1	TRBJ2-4	CASSSTTGGAKNIQYF	TGTGCCAGCAGTTCTACGACAGGGGGGGCCAAAAACATTCAGTACTTC
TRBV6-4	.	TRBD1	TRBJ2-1	CASSEGTGGNEQFF	TGTGCCAGCAGTGAGGGGACAGGGGGCAATGAGCAGTTCTTC
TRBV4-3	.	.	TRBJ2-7	CASSQDGAPVYEQYF	TGCGCCAGCAGCCAAGATGGAGCGCCAGTCTACGAGCAGTACTTC
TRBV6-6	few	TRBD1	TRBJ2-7	CASSPGQGRYEQYF	TGTGCCAGCAGCCCTGGACAGGGACGATACGAGCAGTACTTC
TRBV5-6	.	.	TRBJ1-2	CACHFKDRPNYGYTF	TGTGCCTGTCATTTTAAAGACAGGCCCAACTATGGCTACACCTTC
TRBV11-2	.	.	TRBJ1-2	CASSLDRNYGYTF	TGTGCCAGCAGCTTAGACAGGAACTATGGCTACACCTTC
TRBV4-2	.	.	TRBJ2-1	CASSQTGSGGADEQFF	TGTGCCAGCAGCCAGACAGGCAGTGGGGGGGCCGACGAGCAGTTCTTC
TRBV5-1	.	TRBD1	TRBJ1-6	CASSPGTGESPLHF	TGCGCCAGCAGCCCCGGGACAGGGGAATCACCCCTCCACTTT
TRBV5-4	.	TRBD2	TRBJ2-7	CASSVWGGAYEQYF	TGTGCCAGCAGCGTTTGGGGGGGTGCTTACGAGCAGTACTTC
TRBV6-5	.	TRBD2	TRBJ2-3	CASSYGGTSADTQYF	TGTGCCAGCAGTTACGGGGGGACTAGTGCAGATACGCAGTATTTT
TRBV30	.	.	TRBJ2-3	CAWNLRLDFTDTQYF	TGTGCCTGGAACCTACGACTAGATTTCACAGATACGCAGTATTTT
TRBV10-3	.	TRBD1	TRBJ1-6	CAIKGGQDNSPLHF	TGTGCCATCAAGGGGGGACAGGATAATTCACCCCTCCACTTT
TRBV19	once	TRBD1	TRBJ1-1	CASSPQGAATEAFF	TGTGCCAGTAGCCCGCAGGGGGCGGCCACTGAAGCTTTCTTT
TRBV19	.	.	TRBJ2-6	CASSIVRSGANVLTF	TGTGCCAGTAGTATTGTCCGCTCTGGGGCCAACGTCCTGACTTTC
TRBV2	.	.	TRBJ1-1	CASRGQNTEAFF	TGTGCCAGTCGGGGACAGAACACTGAAGCTTTCTTT
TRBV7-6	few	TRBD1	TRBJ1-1	CASSPGQGAFYTEAFF	TGTGCCAGCAGCCCCGGACAGGGGGCGTTCTACACTGAAGCTTTCTTT
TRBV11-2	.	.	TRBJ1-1	CASSHSGSTEAFF	TGTGCCAGCAGTCACTCGGGGAGCACTGAAGCTTTCTTT
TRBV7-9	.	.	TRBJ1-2	CSSSMTDYGYTF	TGTTCCAGCAGCATGACAGACTATGGCTACACCTTC
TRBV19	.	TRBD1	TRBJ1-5	CASSIRQGADQPQHF	TGTGCCAGTAGTATAAGGCAGGGGGCGGATCAGCCCCAGCATTTT
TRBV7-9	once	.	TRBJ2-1	CASSLGGGNEQFF	TGTGCCAGCAGCTTAGGAGGGGGCAATGAGCAGTTCTTC
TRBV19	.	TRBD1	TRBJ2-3	CASSPGTGTTDTQYF	TGTGCCAGTAGTCCCGGGACAGGGACCACAGATACGCAGTATTTT
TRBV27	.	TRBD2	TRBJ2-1	CASRILAGGKNEQFF	TGTGCCAGCAGGATACTAGCGGGAGGGAAGAATGAGCAGTTCTTC
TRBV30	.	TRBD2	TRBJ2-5	CAWSVNSGGETQYF	TGTGCCTGGAGTGTAAATAGCGGGGGGGAGACCCAGTACTTC
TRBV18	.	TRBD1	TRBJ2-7	CASSLGTASYEQYF	TGTGCCAGCTCACTGGGGACAGCAAGCTACGAGCAGTACTTC
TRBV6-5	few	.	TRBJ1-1	CASSYSEQGNTEAFF	TGTGCCAGCAGTTACTCGGAACAGGGGAACACTGAAGCTTTCTTT
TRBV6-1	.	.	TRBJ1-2	CASKQKWAGDGYTF	TGTGCCAGCAAACAGAAGTGGGCAGGGGATGGCTACACCTTC
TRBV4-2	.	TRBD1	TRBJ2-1	CASRDRDRGRDEQFF	TGTGCCAGCAGGGACCGGGACAGGGGTAGGGATGAGCAGTTCTTC
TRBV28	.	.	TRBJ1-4	CASRSHATPTERAEKLFF	TGTGCCAGCAGATCCCACGCCACCCCGACAGAGCGTGCTGAAAAACTGTTTTTT
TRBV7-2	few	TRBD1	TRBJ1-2	CASSPSRQGISYGYTF	TGTGCCAGCAGTCCATCCCGACAGGGGATTTCTTATGGCTACACCTTC
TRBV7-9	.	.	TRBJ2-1	CSSSLNNEQFF	TGTTCCAGCAGCCTAAACAATGAGCAGTTCTTC
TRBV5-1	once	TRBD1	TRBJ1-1	CASSTGQGNTEAFF	TGCGCCAGCAGCACTGGACAGGGGAACACTGAAGCTTTCTTT
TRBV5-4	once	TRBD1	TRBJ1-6	CASSANRGIYNSPLHF	TGTGCCAGCAGCGCAAACAGGGGCATTTATAATTCACCCCTCCACTTT